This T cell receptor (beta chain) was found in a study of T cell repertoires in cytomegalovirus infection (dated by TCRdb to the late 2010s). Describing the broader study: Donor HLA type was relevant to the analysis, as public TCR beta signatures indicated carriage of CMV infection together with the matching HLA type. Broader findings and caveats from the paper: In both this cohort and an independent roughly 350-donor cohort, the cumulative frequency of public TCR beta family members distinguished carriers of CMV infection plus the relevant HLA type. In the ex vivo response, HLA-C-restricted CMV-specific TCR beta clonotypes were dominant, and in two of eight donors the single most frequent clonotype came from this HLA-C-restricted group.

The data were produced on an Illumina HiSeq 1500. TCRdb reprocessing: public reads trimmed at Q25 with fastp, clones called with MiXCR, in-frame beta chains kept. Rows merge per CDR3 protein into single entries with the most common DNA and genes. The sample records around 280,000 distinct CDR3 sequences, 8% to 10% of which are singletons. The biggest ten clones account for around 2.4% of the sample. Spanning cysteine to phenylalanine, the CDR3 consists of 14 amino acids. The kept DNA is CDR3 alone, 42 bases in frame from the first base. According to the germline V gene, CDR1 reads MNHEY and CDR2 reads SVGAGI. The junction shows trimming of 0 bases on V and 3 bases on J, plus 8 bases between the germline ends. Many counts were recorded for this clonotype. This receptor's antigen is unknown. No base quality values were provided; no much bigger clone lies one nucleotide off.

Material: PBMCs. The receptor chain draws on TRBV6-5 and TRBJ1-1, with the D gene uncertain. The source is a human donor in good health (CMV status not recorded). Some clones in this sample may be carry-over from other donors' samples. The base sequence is TGTGCCAGCAGTTACTCTGAGGAGGACACTGAAGCTTTCTTT. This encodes CASSYSEEDTEAFF.